This TCR beta chain was sequenced for a study of regulatory T cells in long-lasting Graves disease. Study details: New Graves' disease cases had less than 3 months of antithyroid drugs.

CDR3-region Arm-PCR and iRepertoire HTBI primers produced the TCR beta libraries. TCRdb ran MiXCR on the multiplex PCR reads and lists one entry per CDR3 protein. This sample yields around 470,000 distinct CDR3 sequences, of which around 15% are seen a single time; around a sixth belongs to the top ten. Losses at the gene ends were 3 bases for V and 1 base for J; bases not matched to a gene: 4. This CDR3 is 16 amino acids long. Germline CDR1 and CDR2: LNHDA and SQIVND (reference sequence). This clonotype appeared a few times. Its antigen remains unidentified. Study results and caveats: Those with persistent disease had in common more public clonotypes (2,741) than new patients (about 970).

Indicated time point: newly diagnosed GD, antithyroid drugs for less than 3 months. With RNA extracted from PBMCs as input, the TCR library was made. This sample also belongs to another study, concerning T cells in Graves' hyperthyroidism and ophthalmopathy. This second study notes: Patients with uncontrolled infections, other autoimmune diseases, pregnancy or lactation were excluded.

The chain recombines TRBV19 with TRBJ2-2, with TRBD2 matching over 8 bases. Sequences were derived from peripheral blood mononuclear cells (PBMCs), sampled at new diagnosis, from a patient treated with antithyroid drugs. This TCR derives from a woman aged 50 to 60 with Graves disease. CDR3 coding DNA: TGTGCCAGTAGTATCGGGGGGGCGGAGAACACCGGGGAGCTGTTTTTT. The encoded protein is CASSIGGAENTGELFF.